This entry concerns a single T cell receptor (beta chain). Its specificity is unknown. Splitting of each subset's genomic DNA was done evenly across several immunoSEQ plates. In the original workflow: ImmunoSEQ yielded junction-only sequences lacking quality scores, so filtering differed. Sequencing used immunoSEQ multiplex PCR; TCRdb keeps in-frame clones, though not all of them. Clone size and V and J calls were adopted from that table, with D and trimming inferred from the DNA. Among about 490,000 clones listed, 70% to 80% were seen once. These data originate in a study of shared clonotypes between healthy human individuals. CDR1 LNHNV and CDR2 YYDKDF come from the germline V gene (reference sequence). This CDR3 comprises 14 residues. The V end lost 2 bases, the J end lost 3 bases, and 10 bases lay between the germline ends. Points from the study as a whole: Only blood was sampled, and tissue TCR repertoires likely differ from blood ones.

This receptor was identified in a woman aged 40 to 50 in good health. Some clones in this sample may be carry-over from other donors' samples. The sequenced material came from PBMCs. The V and J genes are TRBV15 and TRBJ1-1; D is possibly TRBD1 (5 bases). The CDR3 coding sequence is TGTGCCACCAGCAGATCCGGGGACTACACTGAAGCTTTCTTT. Its translation: CATSRSGDYTEAFF.